This entry describes one T cell receptor beta chain. What it binds is unknown. TCRdb reprocessed the 5' RACE reads with MiXCR, giving one entry per CDR3 protein. The sample consists of about 360,000 distinct CDR3 sequences, approximately 5.7% of them appearing once. These data belong to a study of T cells after yellow fever vaccination. Study outcomes and limitations: The study noted that FACS-sorted repertoires could contain abundant clonotypes contaminating from the bulk population.

This receptor was taken from a man aged 25-45 years who received the YFV17D yellow fever vaccine. Material: PBMCs, obtained 5 days after the yellow fever booster vaccination.

This CDR3 reads CAWSPGTANTEAFF. CDR3 nucleotides: TGTGCCTGGAGTCCCGGGACAGCGAACACTGAAGCTTTCTTT. J is TRBJ1-1 and V is TRBV30; 7 bases line up with TRBD1. V lost 2 bases to trimming and J lost 1 base; unmatched junction nucleotides: 4. CDR1 is GTSNPN, CDR2 SVGIG, per germline (reference sequence). This CDR3 has 14 amino acids.